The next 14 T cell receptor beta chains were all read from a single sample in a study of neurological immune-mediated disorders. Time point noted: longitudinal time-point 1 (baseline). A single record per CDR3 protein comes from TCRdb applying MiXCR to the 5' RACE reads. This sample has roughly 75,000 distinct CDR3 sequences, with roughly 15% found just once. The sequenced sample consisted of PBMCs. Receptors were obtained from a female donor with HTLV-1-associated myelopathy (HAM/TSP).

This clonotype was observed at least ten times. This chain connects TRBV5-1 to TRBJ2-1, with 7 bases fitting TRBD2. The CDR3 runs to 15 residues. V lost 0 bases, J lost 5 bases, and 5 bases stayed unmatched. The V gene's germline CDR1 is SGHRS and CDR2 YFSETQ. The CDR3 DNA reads TGCGCCAGCAGCTTGGACGGGGGGTTTAACAATGAGCAGTTCTTC. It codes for CASSLDGGFNNEQFF.

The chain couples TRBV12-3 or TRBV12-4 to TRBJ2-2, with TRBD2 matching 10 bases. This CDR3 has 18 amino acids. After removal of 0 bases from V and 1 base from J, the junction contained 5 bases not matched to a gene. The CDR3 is CASSLAPVAGGNTGELFF. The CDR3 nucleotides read TGTGCCAGCAGTTTAGCGCCCGTAGCGGGGGGGAACACCGGGGAGCTGTTTTTT.

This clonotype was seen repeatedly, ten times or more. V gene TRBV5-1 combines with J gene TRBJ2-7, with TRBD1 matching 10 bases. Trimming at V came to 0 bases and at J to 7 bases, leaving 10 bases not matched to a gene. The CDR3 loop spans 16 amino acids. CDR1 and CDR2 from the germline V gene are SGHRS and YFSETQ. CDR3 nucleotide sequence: TGCGCCAGCAGCTTGGTTGGGGACAGGGGAGATGGGGAGCAGTACTTC. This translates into CASSLVGDRGDGEQYF.

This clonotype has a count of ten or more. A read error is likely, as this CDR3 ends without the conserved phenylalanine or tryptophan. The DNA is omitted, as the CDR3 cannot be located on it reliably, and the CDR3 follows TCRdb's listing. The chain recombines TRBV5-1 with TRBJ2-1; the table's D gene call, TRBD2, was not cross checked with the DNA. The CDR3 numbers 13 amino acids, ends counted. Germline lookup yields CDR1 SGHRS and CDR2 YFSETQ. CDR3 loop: CASSGTSGRPQVL.

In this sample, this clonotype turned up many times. Here the CDR3 DNA reads TGCAGTGCTCAAGGACAGGGGCGCAATACGCAGTATTTT. Translation: CSAQGQGRNTQYF. The V gene is TRBV20-1, the J gene TRBJ2-3, with 9 bases identical to TRBD1. Germline V gene data show CDR1 as DFQATT and CDR2 as SNEGSKA (reference sequence). This CDR3 spans 13 amino acids. Unmatched junction bases numbered 7, after V lost 5 bases and J lost 7 bases.

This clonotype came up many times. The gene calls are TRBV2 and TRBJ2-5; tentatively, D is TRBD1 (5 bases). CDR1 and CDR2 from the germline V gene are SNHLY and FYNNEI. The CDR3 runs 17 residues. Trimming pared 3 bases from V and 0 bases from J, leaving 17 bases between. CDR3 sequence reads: CASSDSWGGQYQETQYF. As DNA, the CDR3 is TGTGCCAGCAGTGATTCTTGGGGCGGCCAATACCAAGAGACCCAGTACTTC.

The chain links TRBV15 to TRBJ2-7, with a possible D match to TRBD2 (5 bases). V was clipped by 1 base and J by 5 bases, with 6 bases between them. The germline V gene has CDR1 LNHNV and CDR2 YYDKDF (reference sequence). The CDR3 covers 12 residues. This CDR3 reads CATSRGLNEQYF. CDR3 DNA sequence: TGTGCCACCAGCAGAGGACTAAACGAGCAGTACTTC.

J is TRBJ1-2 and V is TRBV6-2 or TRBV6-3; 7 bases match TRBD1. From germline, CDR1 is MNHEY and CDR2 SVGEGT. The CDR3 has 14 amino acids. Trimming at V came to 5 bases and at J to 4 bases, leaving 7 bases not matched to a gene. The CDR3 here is CASSPRGMAYGYTF. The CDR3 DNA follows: TGTGCCAGCAGTCCCAGGGGGATGGCCTATGGCTACACCTTC.

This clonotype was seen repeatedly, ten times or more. CDR3 region: CASSQVAGSNQPQHF. The CDR3 DNA sequence: TGCGCCAGCAGCCAAGTAGCAGGGAGCAATCAGCCCCAGCATTTT. V is TRBV4-1 and J is TRBJ1-5, with D possibly TRBD1 on 5 matching bases. Germline-derived CDR1 and CDR2 are MGHRA and YSYEKL. Between the trimmed V and J ends, which lost 1 base and 1 base, there was a span of 8 bases. The CDR3 runs to 15 residues.

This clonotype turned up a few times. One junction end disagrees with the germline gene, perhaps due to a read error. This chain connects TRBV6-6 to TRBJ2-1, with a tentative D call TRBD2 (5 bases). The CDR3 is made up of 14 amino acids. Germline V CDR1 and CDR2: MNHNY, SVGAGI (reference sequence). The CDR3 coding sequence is TGTGTCAGCAGTTACACGGCGGGTAGGAATGAGCAGTTCTTC. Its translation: CVSSYTAGRNEQFF.

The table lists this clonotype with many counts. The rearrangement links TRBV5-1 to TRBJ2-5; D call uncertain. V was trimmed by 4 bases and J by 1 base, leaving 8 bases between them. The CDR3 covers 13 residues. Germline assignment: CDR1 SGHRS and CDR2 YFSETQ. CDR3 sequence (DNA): TGCGCCAGCAGCATACAGCTCCAAGAGACCCAGTACTTC. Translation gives CASSIQLQETQYF.

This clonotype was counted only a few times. The CDR3 spells CASSSSGGAFNTQYF. In DNA, the CDR3 is TGTGCCAGCAGCAGTAGCGGGGGGGCCTTTAATACGCAGTATTTT. This chain links TRBV7-8 with TRBJ2-3, with TRBD2 identical over 11 bases. The CDR3 is 15 residues long. Germline V lookup: CDR1 SGHVS, CDR2 FQNEAQ. V lost 5 bases, J lost 7 bases, and 8 bases stayed unmatched.

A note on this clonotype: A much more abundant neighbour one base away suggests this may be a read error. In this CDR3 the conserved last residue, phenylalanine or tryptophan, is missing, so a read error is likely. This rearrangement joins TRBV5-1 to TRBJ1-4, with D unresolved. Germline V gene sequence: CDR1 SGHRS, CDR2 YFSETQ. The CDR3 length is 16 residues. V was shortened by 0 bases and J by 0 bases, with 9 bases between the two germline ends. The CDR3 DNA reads TGCGCCAGCAGCTTGGGGCAGACCACAACTAATGAAAAACTGTTTTCT. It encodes CASSLGQTTTNEKLFS.

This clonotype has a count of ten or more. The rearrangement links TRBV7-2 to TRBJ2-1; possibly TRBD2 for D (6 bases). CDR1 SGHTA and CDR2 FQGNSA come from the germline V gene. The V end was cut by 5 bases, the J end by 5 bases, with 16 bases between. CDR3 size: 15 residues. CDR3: CASSPGLILNNEQFF. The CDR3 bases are TGTGCCAGCAGCCCGGGACTCATTCTAAACAATGAGCAGTTCTTC.